This note documents a single T cell receptor beta chain sequence. Authors' analysis steps: Counts of nucleated cells, estimated from reference gene primer amplification, were obtained. The protocol was immunoSEQ multiplex PCR, while the TCRdb copy is restricted to in-frame clones and leaves out a portion. That table supplies the V and J calls and clone size; D and trimming were determined from the DNA. The sample shows 150,000 to 200,000 clones, about 88% of them seen only once. The cohort comprised adults aged about 18 to 90 years residing in approximately 22 US areas. Germline V gene data show CDR1 as ENHRY and CDR2 as SYGVKD. After removal of 5 bases from V and 5 bases from J, the junction contained 5 bases not matched to a gene. The CDR3 spans 15 residues. This entry comes from a study of blood T cell repertoires in COVID-19. Study-wide context: PBMCs, B-cell-depleted T cells, or T cells were the source of the cDNA or gDNA that made up the material.

Specimen: PBMCs or T cells enriched from blood (not recorded which). The TCR sequence derives from a human donor with acute COVID-19. The donor label of this sample is uncertain. The gene calls are TRBV10-3 and TRBJ1-6; 8 bases line up with TRBD1. CDR3 protein: CAISIGQGDNSPLHF. CDR3 coding DNA: TGTGCCATCAGTATAGGACAGGGAGATAATTCACCCCTCCACTTT.